Below are 7 T cell receptor beta chains sequenced from a single sample in a study of shared clonotypes between healthy human individuals. Sequenced by immunoSEQ multiplex PCR; TCRdb stores in-frame clones only, minus some. Here the sample spans approximately 940,000 clones, over 75% being singletons. Specimen: memory CD4+ T cells sorted from blood. Documented subset: CD45RA-negative fraction. Receptors originate from a young man in good health.

The genes are TRBV19 and TRBJ2-2, with 10 bases that match TRBD1. Germline V lookup: CDR1 LNHDA, CDR2 SQIVND (reference sequence). The CDR3 runs 15 residues. V trimming: 7 bases; J trimming: 7 bases; junction bases outside the gene matches: 9. CDR3 protein: CASTYRQGAGGELFF. The CDR3 DNA reads as TGTGCCAGTACTTACCGACAGGGGGCTGGCGGGGAGCTGTTTTTT.

V gene TRBV28 combines with J gene TRBJ1-6; perhaps TRBD1 as D (6 bases). CDR3 length: 14 residues. V was cut by 5 bases and J by 9 bases, with 14 bases left in between. Germline V gives CDR1 MDHEN, CDR2 SYDVKM. CDR3 region: CASSPQNRASPLHF. In DNA form, the CDR3 reads TGTGCCAGCAGTCCTCAAAACAGGGCTTCACCCCTCCACTTT. The whole variable domain, filled in from reference TRBV28 and TRBJ1-6, reads DVKVTQSSRYLVKRTGEKVFLECVQDMDHENMFWYRQDPGLGLRLIYFSYDVKMKEKGDIPEGYSVSREKKERFSLILESASTNQTSMYLCASSPQNRASPLHFGNGTRLTVT.

The chain combines TRBV18 with TRBJ2-7, with unresolved D. There are 11 residues in the CDR3. V lost 6 bases, J lost 7 bases, and 10 bases lay in between. The germline CDR1 and CDR2 sequences are KGHSH and LQKENI. CDR3 sequence reads: CASSADKEQYF. In nucleotides, the CDR3 is TGTGCCAGCTCTGCCGACAAAGAGCAGTACTTC. Based on the CDR3 plus reference TRBV18 and TRBJ2-7, the full variable domain is NAGVMQNPRHLVRRRGQEARLRCSPMKGHSHVYWYRQLPEEGLKFMVYLQKENIIDESGMPKERFSAEFPKEGPSILRIQQVVRGDSAAYFCASSADKEQYFGPGTRLTVT.

The V call is TRBV19, the J call TRBJ1-5, with D possibly matching TRBD1 (6 bases). This CDR3 region has 14 residues. Trimming pared 4 bases from V and 7 bases from J, leaving 14 bases between. CDR1 is LNHDA, CDR2 SQIVND, per germline (reference sequence). CDR3 DNA sequence: TGTGCCAGTAGTACAATGGGACAACTGCAGCCCCAGCATTTT. It translates to CASSTMGQLQPQHF.

The V and J genes are TRBV7-8 and TRBJ2-2, with D possibly matching TRBD2 (5 bases). The CDR3 length is 17 residues. The germline V and J ends were trimmed by 5 bases and 0 bases, with 16 bases remaining between them. The germline CDR1 and CDR2 sequences are SGHVS and FQNEAQ. In DNA, the CDR3 is TGTGCCAGCAGCAAGAAAGCCGGGCGGGCGAACACCGGGGAGCTGTTTTTT. This codes for CASSKKAGRANTGELFF.

A note on this clone: This may be a read error, as it is one base from a much larger clone. The genes are TRBV10-3 and TRBJ2-3; D is uncertain. Per germline, CDR1 ENHRY and CDR2 SYGVKD. This CDR3 spans 14 amino acids. With 0 bases removed from V and 2 bases from J, the gap between germline ends came to 6 bases. The CDR3 is CAISESAYTDTQYF. CDR3 coding DNA: TGTGCCATCAGTGAGTCGGCCTACACAGATACGCAGTATTTT.

The chain is built from TRBV11-1 and TRBJ2-7, with 7 bases lining up with TRBD1. J gave up 12 bases and V 5 bases, and 13 bases lay outside the gene matches. The CDR3 runs 13 residues. The germline V gene has CDR1 SGHAT and CDR2 FQDESV (reference sequence). CDR3 nucleotides: TGTGCCAGCAGCAAGACAGGGCCCAATCCCCGGTACTTC. This codes for CASSKTGPNPRYF.